This T cell receptor (beta chain) originates from a study of T cell responses to AZD1222 COVID-19 vaccine. Study-wide background: Pooling of second doses given at about 4 or about 12 weeks was done. Findings of the study overall: The reported proportion of spike-specific TCRs targeting unmutated variant regions was nearly half.

TCRdb keeps only in-frame clones here, not all; method: immunoSEQ multiplex PCR. The sample holds 150,000 to 200,000 clones, 92% seen once. Of note for this clone: Its antigen is not identified.

The germline gives CDR1 MNHEY, CDR2 SMNVEV (reference sequence). V lost 5 bases, J lost 3 bases, and 16 bases stayed unmatched. This CDR3 comprises 20 residues. This clonotype was sampled from an adult in good health. The chain uses TRBV27 and TRBJ2-7; 16 nucleotides match TRBD2. The sequenced sample was peripheral blood, obtained on day 0 of AZD1222 vaccination. CDR3 residues: CASSPKTRAGLAGGDYEQYF. CDR3 sequence (DNA): TGTGCCAGCAGTCCCAAGACCAGGGCGGGACTAGCGGGAGGGGACTACGAGCAGTACTTC.